The 32 T cell receptor beta chains below come from one sample, sequenced in a study of T-cell reconstitution after alpha-beta-depleted transplantation in children. TCRbeta library construction was performed incorporating unique molecular identifiers. TCRdb reprocessed the PCR reads with MiXCR, giving one entry per CDR3 protein. Of hundreds of thousands of distinct CDR3 sequences in the sample, roughly a tenth are singletons; the top ten hold about 4%. The starting material was PBMCs from the stem cell graft donor, obtained from the stem cell graft. Receptors originate from a human donor who donated a stem cell graft to a child with acute myeloid leukemia.

The table lists this clonotype with a few counts. This chain uses TRBV21-1 with TRBJ1-2; the D call of TRBD1 is as the table states it, not checked on the DNA. TRBV21-1 is a listed pseudogene. The CDR3 length is 16 residues. CDR3 DNA: TGTGCCAGCAGCACGCAAAGCTTCAGGGTTTCCTATGGCTACACCTTC. Protein: CASSTQSFRVSYGYTF.

This clonotype turned up a few times. This rearrangement joins TRBV27 to TRBJ2-3, with 11 bases identical to TRBD2. The CDR3 is made up of 17 amino acids. V shed 5 bases, J shed 4 bases, and the junction held 11 bases outside the gene matches. Germline loops: CDR1 MNHEY, CDR2 SMNVEV (reference sequence). The CDR3 DNA sequence: TGTGCCAGCAGTCACCTGCAACTAGCGGGAGACGCAGATACGCAGTATTTT. It specifies CASSHLQLAGDADTQYF.

This clonotype was detected many times. This chain joins TRBV5-6 and TRBJ2-1; 7 bases are a match to TRBD2. Germline V gives CDR1 SGHDT, CDR2 YYEEEE. This CDR3 region has 16 residues. Germline trimming cut 3 bases from V and 1 base from J; bases unmatched to any gene: 7. The CDR3: CASSSQAGRSYNEQFF. As DNA, the CDR3 is TGTGCCAGCAGCTCCCAAGCGGGACGATCCTACAATGAGCAGTTCTTC.

This clonotype was detected many times. J is TRBJ2-3 and V is TRBV24-1; D remains unclear. The CDR3 spans 11 residues. CDR1 is KGHDR, CDR2 SFDVKD, per germline. V was shortened by 8 bases and J by 4 bases, with 6 bases between the two germline ends. The CDR3 protein is CATTDADTQYF. CDR3 sequence (DNA): TGTGCCACCACCGACGCAGATACGCAGTATTTT.

The sample holds a few counts of this clonotype. The chain uses TRBV9 and TRBJ1-4, with TRBD1 matching 9 bases. Per germline, CDR1 SGDLS and CDR2 YYNGEE. After removal of 0 bases from V and 11 bases from J, the junction contained 5 bases not matched to a gene. The CDR3 extends over 14 amino acids. The CDR3 DNA reads as TGTGCCAGCAGCGTAGCTACAGGGGGCGGGAAACTGTTTTTT. It codes for CASSVATGGGKLFF. Supplemented by reference TRBV9 and TRBJ1-4, the full variable domain reads DSGVTQTPKHLITATGQRVTLRCSPRSGDLSVYWYQQSLDQGLQFLIQYYNGEERAKGNILERFSAQQFPDLHSELNLSSLELGDSALYFCASSVATGGGKLFFGSGTQLSVL.

The genes are TRBV7-2 and TRBJ1-5; D is perhaps TRBD1 (6 bases). V gave up 2 bases and J gave up 2 bases, with 13 bases separating them. This CDR3 has 16 residues. Germline V CDR1 and CDR2: SGHTA, FQGNSA. The CDR3 bases are TGTGCCAGCAGCTTACGGGGAGGGGGAGGCAATCAGCCCCAGCATTTT. Its protein product is CASSLRGGGGNQPQHF. Combining the CDR3 with reference TRBV7-2 and TRBJ1-5 gives the whole variable domain GAGVSQSPSNKVTEKGKDVELRCDPISGHTALYWYRQSLGQGLEFLIYFQGNSAPDKSGLPSDRFSAERTGGSVSTLTIQRTQQEDSAVYLCASSLRGGGGNQPQHFGDGTRLSIL.

The chain employs TRBV7-9 and TRBJ1-4; D remains unclear. This CDR3 region has 13 residues. V lost 5 bases, J lost 10 bases, and 14 bases lay in between. The V gene's germline CDR1 is SEHNR and CDR2 FQNEAQ (reference sequence). The chain's CDR3 is CASSASEVGKLFF. The DNA for the CDR3 is TGTGCCAGCAGCGCATCCGAGGTCGGAAAACTGTTTTTT.

This clonotype was seen only a few times. This chain links TRBV11-1 with TRBJ2-2, with 7 bases aligning to TRBD2. The germline V gene encodes CDR1 SGHAT and CDR2 FQDESV (reference sequence). Trimming removed 2 bases from V and 1 base from J; junction bases left unmatched: 10. The CDR3 is 18 residues long. CDR3 bases: TGTGCCAGCAGCTTAATCCCTAGCGGAAGAGGGAACACCGGGGAGCTGTTTTTT. Protein sequence: CASSLIPSGRGNTGELFF.

This clonotype was observed a few times. The DNA for the CDR3 is TGTGCCAGCAGCCTGACGACTAGCGGCCCCCGTTCAGATACGCAGTATTTT. As protein: CASSLTTSGPRSDTQYF. V gene TRBV9 combines with J gene TRBJ2-3, with 9 bases matching TRBD2. This CDR3 region has 17 residues. V shed 4 bases and J 4 bases; nucleotides not matched to a gene: 13. The germline V gene encodes CDR1 SGDLS and CDR2 YYNGEE.

CDR3 DNA sequence: TGTGCCAGCAGCCGAGCGACCGCCTACGAGCAGTACTTC. Protein sequence: CASSRATAYEQYF. This rearrangement joins TRBV11-3 to TRBJ2-7; D unclear. The CDR3 totals 13 residues. Germline values: CDR1 SGHNT, CDR2 YENEEA. V lost 5 bases, J lost 2 bases, and 10 bases lay in between.

V and J are TRBV30 and TRBJ2-7; 12 bases are shared with TRBD2. CDR3 size: 16 residues. The J segment lost 5 bases and the V segment lost 0 bases, leaving 8 bases of the junction unmatched. Germline loops: CDR1 GTSNPN, CDR2 SVGIG (reference sequence). CDR3 in DNA: TGTGCCTGGAGTGTACAGACTAGCGGGAGAATCCACGAGCAGTACTTC. Protein sequence: CAWSVQTSGRIHEQYF.

This clonotype was seen only a few times. The chain joins TRBV5-1 to TRBJ2-2; D is unclear. V was pared by 1 base and J by 0 bases, with 13 bases between. Germline V gene data show CDR1 as SGHRS and CDR2 as YFSETQ. The CDR3 contains 17 residues. CDR3 sequence: CASSLFAVFANTGELFF. CDR3 bases: TGCGCCAGCAGCTTGTTTGCCGTATTCGCGAACACCGGGGAGCTGTTTTTT.

This clonotype came up a few times. The gene calls are TRBV2 and TRBJ1-2; D is ambiguous. The V end was cut by 8 bases, the J end by 7 bases, with 14 bases between. There are 12 residues in the CDR3. The V gene's germline CDR1 is SNHLY and CDR2 FYNNEI. As DNA, the CDR3 is TGTGCCAGCGGACGGACCGTTGGTGGCTACACCTTC. Translation: CASGRTVGGYTF.

This chain connects TRBV5-1 to TRBJ2-7; D not certain. Germline CDR1 is SGHRS and CDR2 is YFSETQ. The CDR3 extends over 12 amino acids. V dropped 8 bases and J dropped 4 bases, with 13 bases sitting between them. CDR3 coding DNA: TGCGCCAGTACTCTGGACCGTTACGAGCAGTACTTC. Amino acids: CASTLDRYEQYF.

At least ten counts were recorded for this clonotype. CDR3 sequence: CATSDLSGGRTDTQYF. For the CDR3, the DNA is TGTGCCACCAGTGATTTGTCAGGGGGACGGACAGATACGCAGTATTTT. The V and J genes are TRBV24-1 and TRBJ2-3, with 7 bases fitting TRBD1. CDR3 length: 16 residues. Germline assignment: CDR1 KGHDR and CDR2 SFDVKD. J was trimmed by 3 bases and V by 0 bases; bases with no gene match: 5.

The rearrangement links TRBV2 to TRBJ1-2, with unresolved D. CDR3 length: 12 amino acids. CDR1 is SNHLY and CDR2 is FYNNEI in the germline V gene. V was pared by 8 bases and J by 9 bases, with 16 bases between. CDR3 sequence (DNA): TGTGCCAGCGGGCGCCAACTGTCCCGCTACACCTTC. Protein product: CASGRQLSRYTF.

This clonotype was detected ten times or more. The rearrangement joins TRBV20-1 to TRBJ1-5; no clear D. Germline assignment: CDR1 DFQATT and CDR2 SNEGSKA (reference sequence). Trimming shortened V by 2 bases and J by 0 bases, and 5 bases separated the two germline ends. The CDR3 sequence is 13 residues long. The CDR3 DNA reads TGCAGTGCTAGACCAGATAGCAATCAGCCCCAGCATTTT. Amino acids: CSARPDSNQPQHF.

This rearrangement joins TRBV7-2 to TRBJ2-3; D possibly corresponds to TRBD2 (5 bases). With 4 bases removed from V and 9 bases from J, the gap between germline ends came to 17 bases. This CDR3 has 14 residues. Germline assignment: CDR1 SGHTA and CDR2 FQGNSA. Written as DNA, the CDR3 is TGTGCCAGCAGCTCCGGACTCGAGGTACGGACGCAGTATTTT. Protein product: CASSSGLEVRTQYF. The full variable domain, completed using reference TRBV7-2 and TRBJ2-3, is GAGVSQSPSNKVTEKGKDVELRCDPISGHTALYWYRQSLGQGLEFLIYFQGNSAPDKSGLPSDRFSAERTGGSVSTLTIQRTQQEDSAVYLCASSSGLEVRTQYFGPGTRLTVL.

This chain connects TRBV6-2 or TRBV6-3 to TRBJ1-5; D gene uncertain. The germline V and J ends were trimmed by 6 bases and 5 bases, with 11 bases remaining between them. The CDR3 loop spans 13 amino acids. Per germline, CDR1 MNHEY and CDR2 SVGEGT. The CDR3 bases are TGTGCCAGCAGGGACGATGGGGATCAGCCCCAGCATTTT. Translation: CASRDDGDQPQHF.

There are a few counts of this clonotype. This CDR3 reads CASSRRDQETQYF. The CDR3 bases are TGTGCCAGCAGCAGGCGGGACCAAGAGACCCAGTACTTC. The chain is built from TRBV7-3 and TRBJ2-5; possible D gene TRBD2, 5 bases. Trimming stripped 5 bases from V and 0 bases from J, with 7 bases between. CDR1 and CDR2 (germline): SGHTA, FQGTGA. The CDR3 consists of 13 residues.

The rearrangement uses TRBV4-3 and TRBJ2-7; D may correspond to TRBD1 or TRBD2 (6 bases each). Germline V gene lookup returns CDR1 LGHNA and CDR2 YSLEER. Trimming left V 4 bases short and J 7 bases short, with 17 bases between. The CDR3 contains 14 residues. The CDR3 nucleotides are TGCGCCAGCAGCCCGTTCCGGGGGCTAGGGGAGCAGTACTTC. Its translation: CASSPFRGLGEQYF.

This clonotype was counted many times. V usage is TRBV29-1 and J usage is TRBJ2-7, with D perhaps being TRBD1 or TRBD2 (6 bases each). Germline values: CDR1 SQVTM, CDR2 ANQGSEA. Between the trimmed V and J ends, which lost 0 bases and 3 bases, there was a span of 18 bases. The length of the CDR3 is 16 residues. The CDR3 bases are TGCAGCGTTGAAGATCTTGAGGGGGGCGCTGACTACGAGCAGTACTTC. Protein product: CSVEDLEGGADYEQYF.

This rearrangement joins TRBV29-1 to TRBJ2-3, with 10 bases aligning to TRBD2. CDR3 length equals 16 residues. Losses at the gene ends were 2 bases for V and 4 bases for J; bases not matched to a gene: 9. CDR1 SQVTM and CDR2 ANQGSEA come from the germline V gene. As DNA, the CDR3 is TGCAGCGTTGAATTGGCGGCTAGCGGGAGCCCAGATACGCAGTATTTT. It specifies CSVELAASGSPDTQYF.

This clonotype showed up just a few times. This chain joins TRBV6-2 or TRBV6-3 and TRBJ2-6; TRBD2 matches at 10 bases. This CDR3 region has 17 residues. Germline values: CDR1 MNHEY, CDR2 SVGEGT. For the CDR3, the DNA is TGTGCGGGGGCGCAGCGGGAGGGCCTATCTGGGGCCAACGTCCTGACTTTC. Amino acids: CAGAQREGLSGANVLTF.

This rearrangement joins TRBV25-1 to TRBJ2-3; 10 positions agree with TRBD2. With 5 bases clipped from V and 1 base from J, the junction kept 6 bases outside the gene matches. Germline V gene data show CDR1 as MGHDK and CDR2 as SYGVNS. The CDR3 totals 16 residues. The CDR3 sequence: CASSRPGLARTDTQYF. CDR3 DNA sequence: TGTGCCAGCAGTCGACCGGGACTAGCGCGCACAGATACGCAGTATTTT.

The table lists this clonotype with many counts. The V and J genes are TRBV7-2 and TRBJ1-5, with D hard to call. This CDR3 comprises 15 residues. Germline values: CDR1 SGHTA, CDR2 FQGNSA. V was cut by 3 bases and J by 4 bases, with 13 bases left in between. The CDR3 reads CASSFTAGVNQPQHF. CDR3 nucleotide sequence: TGTGCCAGCAGCTTTACCGCTGGGGTAAATCAGCCCCAGCATTTT.

This clonotype was seen ten or more times. This chain connects TRBV12-3 or TRBV12-4 to TRBJ1-2; D gene ambiguous. Trimming stripped 7 bases from V and 3 bases from J, with 15 bases between. This CDR3 has 14 amino acids. CDR3 sequence reads: CASTLPRGHYGYTF. CDR3 nucleotides: TGTGCCAGCACCCTCCCACGCGGGCACTATGGCTACACCTTC.

The V gene is TRBV6-2 or TRBV6-3, the J gene TRBJ2-3; TRBD2 might be the D (6 bases). Per the germline V gene, CDR1 is MNHEY and CDR2 is SVGEGT. V gave up 8 bases and J gave up 6 bases, with 21 bases separating them. The CDR3 covers 15 residues. The CDR3 is CASDDGASSVDTQYF. The DNA for the CDR3 is TGTGCCAGCGATGACGGGGCATCTAGCGTCGATACGCAGTATTTT.

There are many counts of this clonotype. The chain links TRBV7-3 to TRBJ2-3; TRBD1 aligns across 10 bases. The germline gives CDR1 SGHTA, CDR2 FQGTGA. With 0 bases clipped from V and 4 bases from J, the junction kept 4 bases outside the gene matches. This CDR3 comprises 16 residues. The CDR3 coding sequence is TGTGCCAGCAGCTTAACGGGGACAGGGGTTTCAGATACGCAGTATTTT. Amino acid sequence: CASSLTGTGVSDTQYF.

This clonotype was seen only a few times. Here the CDR3 reads CASSPIAGVMNNEQFF. The DNA for the CDR3 is TGTGCCAGCAGTCCGATAGCGGGAGTTATGAACAATGAGCAGTTCTTC. The rearrangement uses TRBV27 and TRBJ2-1; 9 bases line up with TRBD2. CDR3 length: 16 residues. Unmatched junction bases numbered 10, after V lost 5 bases and J lost 5 bases. Germline assignment: CDR1 MNHEY and CDR2 SMNVEV (reference sequence).

This clonotype was found many times. The V call is TRBV10-3, the J call TRBJ2-1; 9 positions agree with TRBD1. J was trimmed by 9 bases and V by 9 bases; bases with no gene match: 6. CDR3 size: 12 residues. Germline V CDR1 and CDR2: ENHRY, SYGVKD. The DNA for the CDR3 is TGTGCCATAATGGGACAGGGAGCTGAGCAGTTCTTC. Its translation: CAIMGQGAEQFF.

This chain joins TRBV7-9 and TRBJ2-5, with 10 nucleotides matching TRBD2. The trim removed 3 bases at V and 4 bases at J, leaving 5 bases unmatched. Germline loops: CDR1 SEHNR, CDR2 FQNEAQ (reference sequence). The CDR3 length is 15 residues. The CDR3 DNA follows: TGTGCCAGCAGCTTTTCTCTAGCGGGGGCAGAGACCCAGTACTTC. Its translation is CASSFSLAGAETQYF.